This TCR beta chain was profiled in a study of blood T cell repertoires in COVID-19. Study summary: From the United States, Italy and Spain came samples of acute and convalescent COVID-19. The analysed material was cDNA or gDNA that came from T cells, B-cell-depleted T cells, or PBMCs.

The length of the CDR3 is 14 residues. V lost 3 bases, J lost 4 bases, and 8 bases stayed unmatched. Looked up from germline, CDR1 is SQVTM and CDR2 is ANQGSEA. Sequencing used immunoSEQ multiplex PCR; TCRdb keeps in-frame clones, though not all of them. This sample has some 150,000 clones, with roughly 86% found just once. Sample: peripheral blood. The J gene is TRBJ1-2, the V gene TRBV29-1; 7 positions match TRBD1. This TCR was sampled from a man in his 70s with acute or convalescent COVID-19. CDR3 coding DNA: TGCAGCGTTGAGACGACAGGGCGGGGCTATGGCTACACCTTC. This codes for CSVETTGRGYGYTF.